This TCR beta chain was obtained from a study of cytomegalovirus exposure and HLA in healthy donors. General study results and limits: An analysis was carried out later, and it reportedly showed fewer N-insertions in an Asian-associated ancestry cluster than the approximately 700-donor mean. Reports indicated that the classifier achieved high specificity and sensitivity in diagnosing cytomegalovirus status.

As concerns this clone: Its antigen is as yet unknown.

PCR used 60 Vbeta primers and 13 Jbeta primers. Sequencing used immunoSEQ multiplex PCR; TCRdb keeps in-frame clones, though not all of them. Among approximately 110,000 clones listed, about 70% were seen once. Germline loops: CDR1 GTSNPN, CDR2 SVGIG (reference sequence). The CDR3 consists of 13 residues. Trimming removed 1 base at V and 5 bases at J, with 11 bases between. The source material was PBMCs. V is TRBV30 and J is TRBJ1-1; D is unclear. This TCR was recovered from a man aged 45-65 years in good health and CMV-seropositive. The CDR3 coding sequence is TGTGCCTGGAGTGACGGTTCGGGAACTGAAGCTTTCTTT. Translated: CAWSDGSGTEAFF.